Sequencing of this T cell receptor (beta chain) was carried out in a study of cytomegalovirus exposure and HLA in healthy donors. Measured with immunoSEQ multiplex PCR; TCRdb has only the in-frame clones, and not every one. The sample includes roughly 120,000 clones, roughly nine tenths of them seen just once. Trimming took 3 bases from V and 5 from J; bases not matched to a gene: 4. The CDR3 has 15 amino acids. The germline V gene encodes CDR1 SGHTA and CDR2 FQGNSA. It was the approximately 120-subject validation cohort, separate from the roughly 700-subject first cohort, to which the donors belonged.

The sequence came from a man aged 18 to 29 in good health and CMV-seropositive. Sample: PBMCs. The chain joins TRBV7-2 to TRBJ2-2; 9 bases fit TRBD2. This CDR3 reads CASSFRLAETGELFF. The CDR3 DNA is TGTGCCAGCAGCTTCAGACTAGCGGAGACCGGGGAGCTGTTTTTT.